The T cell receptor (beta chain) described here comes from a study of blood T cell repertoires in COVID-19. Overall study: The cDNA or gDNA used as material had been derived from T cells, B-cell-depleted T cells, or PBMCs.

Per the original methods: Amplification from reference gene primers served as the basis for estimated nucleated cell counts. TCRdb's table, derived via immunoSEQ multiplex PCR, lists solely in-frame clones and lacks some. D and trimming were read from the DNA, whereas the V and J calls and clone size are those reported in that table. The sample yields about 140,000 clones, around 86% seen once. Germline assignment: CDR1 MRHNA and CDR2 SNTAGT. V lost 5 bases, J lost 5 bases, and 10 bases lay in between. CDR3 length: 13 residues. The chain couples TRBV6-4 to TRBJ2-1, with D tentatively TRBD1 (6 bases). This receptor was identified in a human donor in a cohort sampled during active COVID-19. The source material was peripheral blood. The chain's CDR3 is CASSYTGNNEQFF. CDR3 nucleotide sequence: TGTGCCAGCAGTTATACAGGGAACAATGAGCAGTTCTTC.